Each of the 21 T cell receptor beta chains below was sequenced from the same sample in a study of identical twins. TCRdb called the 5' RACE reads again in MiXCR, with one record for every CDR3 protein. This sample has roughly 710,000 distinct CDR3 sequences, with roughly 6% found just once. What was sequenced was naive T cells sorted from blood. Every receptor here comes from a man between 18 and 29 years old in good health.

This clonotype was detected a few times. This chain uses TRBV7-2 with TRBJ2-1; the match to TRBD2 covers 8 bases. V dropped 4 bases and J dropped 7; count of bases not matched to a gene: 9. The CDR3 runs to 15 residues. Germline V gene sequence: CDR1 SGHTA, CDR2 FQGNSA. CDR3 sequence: CASSWWGLDRNEQFF. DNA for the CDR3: TGTGCCAGCAGCTGGTGGGGACTAGACCGGAATGAGCAGTTCTTC. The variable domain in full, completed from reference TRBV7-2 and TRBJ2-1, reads GAGVSQSPSNKVTEKGKDVELRCDPISGHTALYWYRQSLGQGLEFLIYFQGNSAPDKSGLPSDRFSAERTGGSVSTLTIQRTQQEDSAVYLCASSWWGLDRNEQFFGPGTRLTVL.

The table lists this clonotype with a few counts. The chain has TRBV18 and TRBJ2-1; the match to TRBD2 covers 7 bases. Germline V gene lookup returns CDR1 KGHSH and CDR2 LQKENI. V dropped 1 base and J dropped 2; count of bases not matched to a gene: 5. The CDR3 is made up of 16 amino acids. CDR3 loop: CASSPLRAGTYNEQFF. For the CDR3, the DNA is TGTGCCAGCTCACCACTTCGAGCGGGAACCTACAATGAGCAGTTCTTC.

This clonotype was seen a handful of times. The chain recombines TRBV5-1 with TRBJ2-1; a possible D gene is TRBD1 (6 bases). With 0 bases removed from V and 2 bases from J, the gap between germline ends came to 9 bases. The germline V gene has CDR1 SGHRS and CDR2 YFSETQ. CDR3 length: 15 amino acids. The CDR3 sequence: CASSLEQGTYNEQFF. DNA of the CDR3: TGCGCCAGCAGCTTGGAACAGGGTACCTACAATGAGCAGTTCTTC.

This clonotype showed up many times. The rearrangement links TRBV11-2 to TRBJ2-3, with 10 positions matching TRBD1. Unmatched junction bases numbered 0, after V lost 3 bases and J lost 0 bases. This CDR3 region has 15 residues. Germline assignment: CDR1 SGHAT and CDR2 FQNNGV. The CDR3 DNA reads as TGTGCCAGCAGCTTGACAGGGGGCAGCACAGATACGCAGTATTTT. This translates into CASSLTGGSTDTQYF.

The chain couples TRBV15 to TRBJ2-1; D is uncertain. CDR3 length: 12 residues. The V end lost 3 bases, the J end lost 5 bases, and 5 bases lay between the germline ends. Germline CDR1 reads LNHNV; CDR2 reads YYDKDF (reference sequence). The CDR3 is CATSRGHNEQFF. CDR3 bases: TGTGCCACCAGCAGGGGCCACAATGAGCAGTTCTTC.

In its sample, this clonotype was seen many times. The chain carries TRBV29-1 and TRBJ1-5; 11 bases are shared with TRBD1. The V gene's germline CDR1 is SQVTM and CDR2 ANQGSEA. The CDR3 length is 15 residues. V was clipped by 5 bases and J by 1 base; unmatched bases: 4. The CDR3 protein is CSVSGTGGSNQPQHF. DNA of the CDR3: TGCAGCGTTTCCGGGACAGGGGGGAGCAATCAGCCCCAGCATTTT.

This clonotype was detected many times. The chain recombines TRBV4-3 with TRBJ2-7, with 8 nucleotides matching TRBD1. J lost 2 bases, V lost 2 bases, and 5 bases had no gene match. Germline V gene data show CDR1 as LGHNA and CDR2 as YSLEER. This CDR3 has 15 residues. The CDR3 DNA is TGCGCCAGCAGCCAACGTCGGACAGGGACCTACGAGCAGTACTTC. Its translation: CASSQRRTGTYEQYF.

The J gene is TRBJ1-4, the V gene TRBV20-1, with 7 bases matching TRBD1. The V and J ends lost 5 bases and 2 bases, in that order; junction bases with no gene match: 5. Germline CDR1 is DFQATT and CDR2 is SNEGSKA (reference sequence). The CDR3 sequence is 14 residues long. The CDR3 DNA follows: TGCAGTGCTCAGAAAGGGGGCACTAATGAAAAACTGTTTTTT. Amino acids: CSAQKGGTNEKLFF.

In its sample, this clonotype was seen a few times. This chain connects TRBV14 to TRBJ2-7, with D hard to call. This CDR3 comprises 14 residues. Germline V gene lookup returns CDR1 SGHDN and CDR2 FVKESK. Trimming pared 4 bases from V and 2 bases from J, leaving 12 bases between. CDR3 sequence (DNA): TGTGCCAGCAGCCTGGGCGTGGGGACCTACGAGCAGTACGTC. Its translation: CASSLGVGTYEQYV.

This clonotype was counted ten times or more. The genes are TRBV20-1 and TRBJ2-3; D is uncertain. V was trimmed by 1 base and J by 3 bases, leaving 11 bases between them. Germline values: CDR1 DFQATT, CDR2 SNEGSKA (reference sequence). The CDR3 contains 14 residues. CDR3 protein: CSARGPRPTDTQYF. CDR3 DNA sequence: TGCAGTGCTAGAGGTCCCCGGCCGACAGATACGCAGTATTTT.

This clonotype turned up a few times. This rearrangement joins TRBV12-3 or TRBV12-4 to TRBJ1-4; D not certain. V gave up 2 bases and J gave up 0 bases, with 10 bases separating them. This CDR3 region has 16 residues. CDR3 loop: CASSLTRRSTNEKLFF. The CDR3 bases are TGTGCCAGCAGTTTAACTCGGCGGTCAACTAATGAAAAACTGTTTTTT.

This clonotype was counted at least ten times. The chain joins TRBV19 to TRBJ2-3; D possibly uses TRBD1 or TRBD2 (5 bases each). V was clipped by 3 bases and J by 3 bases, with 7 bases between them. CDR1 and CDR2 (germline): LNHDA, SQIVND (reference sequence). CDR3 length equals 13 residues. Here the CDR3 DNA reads TGTGCCAGTAGTATGTGGGGGACAGATACGCAGTATTTT. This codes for CASSMWGTDTQYF.

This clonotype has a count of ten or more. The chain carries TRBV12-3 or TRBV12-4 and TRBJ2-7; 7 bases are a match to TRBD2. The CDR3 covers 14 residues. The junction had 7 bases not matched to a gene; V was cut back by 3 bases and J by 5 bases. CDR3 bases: TGTGCCAGCAGTTTGTGGCCCGGGACTAACGAGCAGTACGTC. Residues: CASSLWPGTNEQYV.

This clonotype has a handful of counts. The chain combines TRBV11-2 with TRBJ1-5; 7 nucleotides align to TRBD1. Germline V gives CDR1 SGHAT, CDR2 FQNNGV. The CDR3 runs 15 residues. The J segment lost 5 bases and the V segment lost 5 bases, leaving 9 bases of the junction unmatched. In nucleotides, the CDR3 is TGTGCCAGCAGCCCCGGACAGGTCCCTTATCAGCCCCAGCATTTT. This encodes CASSPGQVPYQPQHF.

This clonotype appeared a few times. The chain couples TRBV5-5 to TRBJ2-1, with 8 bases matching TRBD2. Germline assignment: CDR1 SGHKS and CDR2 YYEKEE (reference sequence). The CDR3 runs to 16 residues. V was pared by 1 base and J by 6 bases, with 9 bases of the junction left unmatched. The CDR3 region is CASSLFRLRGVNEQFF. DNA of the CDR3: TGTGCCAGCAGCTTGTTTCGGTTGCGGGGGGTCAATGAGCAGTTCTTC.

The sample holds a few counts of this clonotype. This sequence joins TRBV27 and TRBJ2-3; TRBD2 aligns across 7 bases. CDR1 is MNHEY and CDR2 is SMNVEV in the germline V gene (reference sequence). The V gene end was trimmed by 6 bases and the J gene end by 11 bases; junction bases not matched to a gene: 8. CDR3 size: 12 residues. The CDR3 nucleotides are TGTGCCAGCAGCCCCGGACTAGGTTTGCAGTATTTT. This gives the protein CASSPGLGLQYF.

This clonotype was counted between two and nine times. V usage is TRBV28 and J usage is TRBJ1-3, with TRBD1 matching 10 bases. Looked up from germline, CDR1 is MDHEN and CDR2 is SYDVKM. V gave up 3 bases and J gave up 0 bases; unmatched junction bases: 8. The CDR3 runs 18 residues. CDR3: CASSFVWDRGRSGNTIYF. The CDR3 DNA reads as TGTGCCAGCAGTTTCGTCTGGGACAGGGGCCGCTCTGGAAACACCATATATTTT.

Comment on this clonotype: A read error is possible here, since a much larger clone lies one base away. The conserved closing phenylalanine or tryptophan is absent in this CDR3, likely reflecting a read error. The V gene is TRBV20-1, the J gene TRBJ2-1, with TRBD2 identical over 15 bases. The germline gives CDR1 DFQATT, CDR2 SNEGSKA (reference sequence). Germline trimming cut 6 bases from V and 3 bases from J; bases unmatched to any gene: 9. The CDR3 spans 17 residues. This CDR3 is CSASWTSGRGGYNEQFC. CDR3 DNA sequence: TGCAGTGCCAGCTGGACTAGCGGGAGGGGTGGCTACAATGAGCAGTTCTGC.

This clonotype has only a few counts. CDR3 sequence reads: CASSPVGVDEQYV. The CDR3 nucleotides read TGTGCCAGCAGTCCGGTCGGAGTCGACGAGCAGTACGTC. The chain recombines TRBV7-9 with TRBJ2-7; D gene uncertain. V shed 6 bases and J shed 5 bases, with 14 bases lying between them. Germline CDR1 is SEHNR and CDR2 is FQNEAQ (reference sequence). This CDR3 contains 13 residues.

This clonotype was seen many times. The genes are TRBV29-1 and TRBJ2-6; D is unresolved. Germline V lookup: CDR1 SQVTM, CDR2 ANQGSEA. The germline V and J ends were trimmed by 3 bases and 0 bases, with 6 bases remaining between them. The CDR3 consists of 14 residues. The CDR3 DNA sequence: TGCAGCGTTGATTTGAGCTCTGGGGCCAACGTCCTGACTTTC. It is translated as CSVDLSSGANVLTF.

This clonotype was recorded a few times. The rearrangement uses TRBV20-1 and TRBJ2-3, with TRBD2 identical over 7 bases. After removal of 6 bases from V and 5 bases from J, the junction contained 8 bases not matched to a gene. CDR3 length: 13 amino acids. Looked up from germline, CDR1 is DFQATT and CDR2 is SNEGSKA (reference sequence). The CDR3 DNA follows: TGCAGTGCAAGTGGGAGGGCCCAAGATACGCAGTATTTT. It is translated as CSASGRAQDTQYF.